These 15 T cell receptor beta chains were sequenced from one sample in a study of T cell responses to AZD1222 COVID-19 vaccine. Repertoires were generated with immunoSEQ multiplex PCR, while TCRdb's copy carries only in-frame clones and drops some. The sample lists 90,000 to 100,000 clones, roughly 80% occurring once. Sequenced here: peripheral blood, sampled 28 days after the second AZD1222 dose. The receptors stem from an adult who received the AZD1222 COVID-19 vaccine.

The chain carries TRBV9 and TRBJ1-2, with D unclear. The V gene lost 0 bases and the J gene lost 4 bases, with 13 bases spanning the gap. This CDR3 comprises 15 residues. Germline V gene data show CDR1 as SGDLS and CDR2 as YYNGEE. The CDR3 is CASSVDLGSAYGYTF. The CDR3 DNA reads as TGTGCCAGCAGCGTAGACTTGGGGTCGGCCTATGGCTACACCTTC.

This rearrangement joins TRBV5-5 to TRBJ2-4; possible D gene TRBD2, 6 bases. In germline, CDR1 is SGHKS, CDR2 YYEKEE (reference sequence). The V end lost 4 bases, the J end lost 0 bases, and 17 bases lay between the germline ends. The CDR3 is 17 residues long. CDR3 region: CASSPGGAGLAKNIQYF. Written as DNA, the CDR3 is TGTGCCAGCAGCCCCGGCGGGGCGGGACTAGCCAAAAACATTCAGTACTTC. Based on the CDR3 plus reference TRBV5-5 and TRBJ2-4, the full variable domain is DAGVTQSPTHLIKTRGQQVTLRCSPISGHKSVSWYQQVLGQGPQFIFQYYEKEERGRGNFPDRFSARQFPNYSSELNVNALLLGDSALYLCASSPGGAGLAKNIQYFGAGTRLSVL.

This chain links TRBV5-1 with TRBJ1-6; TRBD1 aligns across 9 bases. Germline V gene sequence: CDR1 SGHRS, CDR2 YFSETQ. The V and J ends lost 4 bases and 6 bases, in that order; junction bases with no gene match: 14. This CDR3 has 18 residues. The CDR3 DNA reads as TGCGCCAGCAGCCCTGGACAGGGGTTATCGGTTTTTAATTCACCCCTCCACTTT. Translated, it gives CASSPGQGLSVFNSPLHF.

V is TRBV6-6 and J is TRBJ1-4, with D unclear. With 6 bases removed from V and 0 bases from J, the gap between germline ends came to 14 bases. The germline CDR1 and CDR2 sequences are MNHNY and SVGAGI (reference sequence). The CDR3 is made up of 16 amino acids. The CDR3 DNA is TGTGCCAGCAGGGCAAGTCAAGCCTCAACTAATGAAAAACTGTTTTTT. As protein: CASRASQASTNEKLFF.

This sequence joins TRBV6-1 and TRBJ1-2; the D gene is possibly TRBD1 (6 bases). CDR1 MNHNS and CDR2 SASEGT come from the germline V gene. The CDR3 totals 14 residues. Between the trimmed V and J ends, which lost 0 bases and 5 bases, there was a span of 10 bases. The DNA for the CDR3 is TGTGCCAGCAGTGAAGCAGGGCAGGGGTATGGCTACACCTTC. It specifies CASSEAGQGYGYTF.

The genes are TRBV19 and TRBJ1-5; D ambiguous. Germline CDR1 reads LNHDA; CDR2 reads SQIVND (reference sequence). Deletions cut 3 bases from V and 1 base from J, with 16 bases between. The CDR3 is made up of 17 amino acids. CDR3 region: CASSILGNTGSNQPQHF. The CDR3 DNA follows: TGTGCCAGTAGTATCCTGGGGAATACCGGGAGCAATCAGCCCCAGCATTTT. Based on the CDR3 plus reference TRBV19 and TRBJ1-5, the full variable domain is DGGITQSPKYLFRKEGQNVTLSCEQNLNHDAMYWYRQDPGQGLRLIYYSQIVNDFQKGDIAEGYSVSREKKESFPLTVTSAQKNPTAFYLCASSILGNTGSNQPQHFGDGTRLSIL.

V and J are TRBV7-6 and TRBJ2-7; D gene unclear. V dropped 2 bases and J dropped 5 bases, with 10 bases sitting between them. Germline V gene lookup returns CDR1 SGHVS and CDR2 FNYEAQ. CDR3 size: 13 residues. This CDR3 reads CASSLFGGDEQYF. The CDR3 bases are TGTGCCAGCAGCTTATTCGGTGGGGACGAGCAGTACTTC.

The rearrangement joins TRBV10-1 to TRBJ1-1, with unresolved D. The length of the CDR3 is 11 residues. V was shortened by 8 bases and J by 4 bases, with 8 bases between the two germline ends. Germline V gene sequence: CDR1 WNHNN, CDR2 SYGVQD (reference sequence). CDR3 loop: CASYNRTEAFF. The CDR3 DNA reads TGCGCCAGCTATAATCGCACTGAAGCTTTCTTT.

A few counts support this clone. This CDR3 is CASRLGGGLIQPQHF. The CDR3 DNA sequence: TGTGCCAGTAGACTCGGAGGGGGTCTGATTCAGCCCCAGCATTTT. The chain uses TRBV19 and TRBJ1-5; D is perhaps TRBD1 (6 bases). Per germline, CDR1 LNHDA and CDR2 SQIVND (reference sequence). This CDR3 region has 15 residues. With 6 bases removed from V and 6 bases from J, the gap between germline ends came to 18 bases.

V is TRBV12-1 and J is TRBJ1-2; TRBD1 is the table's D call, not checked against the DNA. TRBV12-1 is recorded as a pseudogene. The CDR3 covers 14 residues. CDR3 nucleotides: TGTGCCAGCAGCGCCGGACAGGAGGGGTATGGCTACACCTTC. Encoded protein: CASSAGQEGYGYTF.

J is TRBJ1-5 and V is TRBV2; D gene unclear. The germline V gene encodes CDR1 SNHLY and CDR2 FYNNEI. CDR3 size: 15 residues. Trimming left V 1 base short and J 7 bases short, with 14 bases between. CDR3 residues: CASSEEALTGQPQHF. In nucleotides, the CDR3 is TGTGCCAGCAGTGAAGAAGCCCTAACTGGCCAGCCCCAGCATTTT.

The J gene is TRBJ1-2, the V gene TRBV30; D call uncertain. CDR1 is GTSNPN and CDR2 is SVGIG in the germline V gene (reference sequence). V lost 3 bases to trimming and J lost 6 bases, with 14 bases between them. The CDR3 is made up of 13 amino acids. The CDR3 loop reads CAWSVEWVHGYTF. For the CDR3, the DNA is TGTGCCTGGAGCGTCGAGTGGGTTCATGGCTACACCTTC.

This clone was picked up a small number of times. The chain uses TRBV5-1 and TRBJ2-7, with 10 bases lining up with TRBD2. This CDR3 spans 16 amino acids. V gave up 4 bases and J gave up 6 bases; unmatched junction bases: 13. Germline V gives CDR1 SGHRS, CDR2 YFSETQ. This chain's CDR3 is CASSQNSGLAQSEQYF. CDR3 coding DNA: TGCGCCAGCAGCCAGAATTCGGGACTAGCGCAAAGCGAGCAGTACTTC.

This sequence joins TRBV24-1 and TRBJ2-3; tentative D call: TRBD2 (6 bases). Trimming shortened V by 4 bases and J by 1 base, and 17 bases separated the two germline ends. This CDR3 has 17 amino acids. Germline-derived CDR1 and CDR2 are KGHDR and SFDVKD. CDR3: CATSDRIGGAGTDTQYF. CDR3 nucleotides: TGTGCCACCAGTGACCGTATTGGAGGGGCGGGCACAGATACGCAGTATTTT.

V gene TRBV24-1 combines with J gene TRBJ1-2; D gene uncertain. The germline V and J ends were trimmed by 5 bases and 4 bases, with 7 bases remaining between them. The CDR3 length is 12 residues. Per the germline V gene, CDR1 is KGHDR and CDR2 is SFDVKD. CDR3 in amino acids: CATSAGSYGYTF. The CDR3 coding sequence is TGTGCCACCAGTGCTGGAAGCTATGGCTACACCTTC.